The next 22 T cell receptor beta chains were all read from a single sample in a study of human T cells and chemical hapten exposure. Time point denoted: patch test 1, 2 weeks after DPC sensitization. Noted treatment: therapeutic diphenylcyclopropenone sensitization with weekly scalp DPC. TCRdb processed the RACE reads anew with MiXCR; each CDR3 protein has one entry. In the table there are some 80,000 distinct CDR3 sequences, approximately 12% of which are singletons. This sample comprised whole blood, obtained in connection with sensitization to the hapten diphenylcyclopropenone (DPC). These receptors all stem from a woman aged 45 to 65 with alopecia areata. Some clones in this sample may be carry-over from other donors' samples.

This clonotype appeared many times. The chain employs TRBV7-2 and TRBJ2-3; D is possibly TRBD2 (5 bases). CDR1 is SGHTA, CDR2 FQGNSA, per germline. This CDR3 is built from 16 residues. Trimming stripped 1 base from V and 10 bases from J, with 21 bases between. DNA for the CDR3: TGTGCCAGCAGCTTAGAGTCTGGTTACACCAGGCGGGCGCAGTATTTT. Its translation is CASSLESGYTRRAQYF.

This clonotype was observed many times. DNA of the CDR3: TGTGCCAGCACCCGGGACAGGACTAATGAAAAACTGTTTTTT. Residues: CASTRDRTNEKLFF. V usage is TRBV7-2 and J usage is TRBJ1-4; 8 positions agree with TRBD1. The V and J ends lost 7 bases and 2 bases, in that order; junction bases with no gene match: 3. The CDR3 is 14 amino acids. Germline CDR1 is SGHTA and CDR2 is FQGNSA.

The chain employs TRBV30 and TRBJ2-7; TRBD2 matches at 8 bases. The J segment lost 2 bases and the V segment lost 2 bases, leaving 11 bases of the junction unmatched. The CDR3 spans 16 residues. Germline V CDR1 and CDR2: GTSNPN, SVGIG (reference sequence). The CDR3 bases are TGTGCCTGGAGTCCCCCGGGGGGGAGCAAGACCTACGAGCAGTACTTC. Translated, it gives CAWSPPGGSKTYEQYF.

The chain is built from TRBV5-1 and TRBJ1-2, with D maybe TRBD1 (6 bases). The CDR3 extends over 14 amino acids. Germline assignment: CDR1 SGHRS and CDR2 YFSETQ. The ends were cut back, 4 bases at V and 5 bases at J, with 15 bases in the middle. Here the CDR3 DNA reads TGCGCCAGCAGCCGACTGACAGGAGATTATGGCTACACCTTC. Residues: CASSRLTGDYGYTF.

This clonotype was seen ten or more times. The J gene is TRBJ1-5, the V gene TRBV28; 7 bases line up with TRBD1. The CDR3 extends over 15 amino acids. With V trimmed by 5 bases and J by 3 bases, 7 bases remained unmatched. CDR1 and CDR2 (germline): MDHEN, SYDVKM. CDR3 DNA: TGTGCCAGCAGTCCCCCGGGACAGTCCAATCAGCCCCAGCATTTT. The encoded protein is CASSPPGQSNQPQHF.

This clonotype was found a few times. The V and J genes are TRBV20-1 and TRBJ2-1; D might be TRBD2 (6 bases). The V end lost 3 bases, the J end lost 4 bases, and 28 bases lay between the germline ends. Germline V gives CDR1 DFQATT, CDR2 SNEGSKA (reference sequence). This CDR3 spans 19 amino acids. The CDR3 DNA follows: TGCAGTGCTAGTCTTCTAGCGAATCCTTCTCAATTTAAATACAATGAGCAGTTCTTC. This gives the protein CSASLLANPSQFKYNEQFF.

This clonotype was detected ten times or more. The chain is built from TRBV6-2 or TRBV6-3 and TRBJ1-1, with a possible D match to TRBD1 (5 bases). In germline, CDR1 is MNHEY, CDR2 SVGEGT. There are 19 residues in the CDR3. V was clipped by 2 bases and J by 0 bases, with 22 bases between them. The CDR3 protein is CASSYAGYGRFIMNTEAFF. The CDR3 coding sequence is TGTGCCAGCAGTTACGCAGGGTACGGGCGATTTATAATGAACACTGAAGCTTTCTTT.

The genes are TRBV6-6 and TRBJ1-4; 11 nucleotides agree with TRBD1. With V trimmed by 2 bases and J by 7 bases, 3 bases remained unmatched. The CDR3 covers 15 residues. CDR1 is MNHNY, CDR2 SVGAGI, per germline (reference sequence). CDR3 coding DNA: TGTGCCAGCAGTTACGGGACAGGGGGGAGTGAAAAACTGTTTTTT. Translating gives CASSYGTGGSEKLFF.

This clonotype appeared many times. The rearrangement uses TRBV5-4 and TRBJ2-1, with no clear D. The CDR3 contains 13 residues. V was clipped by 3 bases and J by 4 bases, with 8 bases between them. The germline gives CDR1 SGHNT, CDR2 YYREEE (reference sequence). CDR3 protein: CASSSPLYNEQFF. CDR3 coding DNA: TGTGCCAGCAGCTCCCCTTTATACAATGAGCAGTTCTTC.

This clonotype was detected only a few times. DNA for the CDR3: TGTGCCAGCTCACCTATCGGGGAGACAAACTATGGCTACACCTTC. This encodes CASSPIGETNYGYTF. This rearrangement joins TRBV18 to TRBJ1-2; D uncertain. From germline, CDR1 is KGHSH and CDR2 LQKENI. There are 15 residues in the CDR3. Trimming left V 3 bases short and J 2 bases short, with 13 bases between. Complete variable domain (other parts from reference TRBV18 and TRBJ1-2): NAGVMQNPRHLVRRRGQEARLRCSPMKGHSHVYWYRQLPEEGLKFMVYLQKENIIDESGMPKERFSAEFPKEGPSILRIQQVVRGDSAAYFCASSPIGETNYGYTFGSGTRLTVV.

The chain couples TRBV28 to TRBJ1-5, with a possible D match to TRBD1 (6 bases). Per the germline V gene, CDR1 is MDHEN and CDR2 is SYDVKM. The CDR3 length is 15 residues. Trimming removed 4 bases at V and 0 bases at J, with 10 bases between. CDR3 in DNA: TGTGCCAGCAGTTATGGGACATCTAGCAATCAGCCCCAGCATTTT. As protein: CASSYGTSSNQPQHF.

This clonotype was counted a few times. The chain couples TRBV7-8 to TRBJ1-1, with D perhaps TRBD1 (5 bases). The CDR3 has 14 amino acids. Trimming left V 0 bases short and J 12 bases short, with 17 bases between. The germline CDR1 and CDR2 sequences are SGHVS and FQNEAQ. In DNA, the CDR3 is TGTGCCAGCAGCTTAGCGGGAAATGTCAGGGTATCTTTCTTT. Translating gives CASSLAGNVRVSFF.

This clonotype was counted ten times or more. The V gene is TRBV20-1, the J gene TRBJ2-3; D perhaps matches TRBD2 (6 bases). Germline V gene sequence: CDR1 DFQATT, CDR2 SNEGSKA (reference sequence). The germline V and J ends were trimmed by 2 bases and 1 base, with 10 bases remaining between them. This CDR3 has 14 residues. The CDR3 DNA sequence: TGCAGTGCTAGATTGGGAGGAGGCACAGATACGCAGTATTTT. Translated, it gives CSARLGGGTDTQYF.

This clonotype was seen at least ten times. The J gene is TRBJ2-1, the V gene TRBV29-1, with TRBD2 matching 9 bases. Germline V gene sequence: CDR1 SQVTM, CDR2 ANQGSEA. CDR3 size: 12 residues. The ends lost 5 bases at V and 10 bases at J; junction bases unmatched: 6. CDR3 loop: CSVSPTSGEQFF. The CDR3 bases are TGCAGCGTTTCCCCGACTAGCGGAGAGCAGTTCTTC.

This clonotype was found many times. One end of the junction is discordant with germline, which a read error may explain. The chain uses TRBV7-9 and TRBJ2-1, with TRBD2 matching 8 bases. The V gene's germline CDR1 is SEHNR and CDR2 FQNEAQ (reference sequence). The CDR3 consists of 13 residues. For the CDR3, the DNA is TGTGCCAGCAGCCCGGGACGTCTACAGCGGGAGATCTTC. This translates into CASSPGRLQREIF.

This clonotype appeared a few times. The V call is TRBV5-4, the J call TRBJ2-7, with unresolved D. Germline V CDR1 and CDR2: SGHNT, YYREEE (reference sequence). The V and J ends lost 4 bases and 2 bases respectively, with 19 bases between them. This CDR3 has 16 residues. CDR3 nucleotides: TGTGCCAGCAGCAGGCCAGGATCCTTGGGGACCTACGAGCAGTACTTC. This translates into CASSRPGSLGTYEQYF.

There are a few counts of this clonotype. The chain links TRBV6-5 to TRBJ2-1; 14 bases agree with TRBD2. The CDR3 is 16 residues long. The germline V gene encodes CDR1 MNHEY and CDR2 SVGAGI. V trimming: 8 bases; J trimming: 10 bases; junction bases outside the gene matches: 13. In DNA, the CDR3 is TGTGCCAGCTCAACGAGACTAGCGGGGGGGCCATGGGAGCAGTTCTTC. Translation gives CASSTRLAGGPWEQFF.

The sample holds many counts of this clonotype. The chain has TRBV29-1 and TRBJ2-7; 10 nucleotides align to TRBD1. This CDR3 spans 15 amino acids. V dropped 6 bases and J dropped 3; count of bases not matched to a gene: 11. The germline gives CDR1 SQVTM, CDR2 ANQGSEA. CDR3 sequence: CSVRTGTGAIYEQYF. The CDR3 bases are TGCAGCGTAAGGACCGGGACAGGGGCTATCTACGAGCAGTACTTC.

Many counts were recorded for this clonotype. The chain links TRBV20-1 to TRBJ2-1; TRBD2 matches 9 bases. Germline trimming cut 4 bases from V and 8 bases from J; bases unmatched to any gene: 9. Germline V CDR1 and CDR2: DFQATT, SNEGSKA (reference sequence). The CDR3 extends over 14 amino acids. The CDR3 reads CSAKGGLAIDEQFF. The CDR3 DNA reads TGCAGTGCTAAGGGGGGACTAGCTATCGATGAGCAGTTCTTC.

This clonotype showed up many times. The chain is built from TRBV18 and TRBJ2-3; D possibly corresponds to TRBD1 (6 bases). The length of the CDR3 is 16 residues. Germline V lookup: CDR1 KGHSH, CDR2 LQKENI. V lost 4 bases and J 0 bases, leaving 14 bases between the germline ends. The CDR3: CASSHNRDPSTDTQYF. For the CDR3, the DNA is TGTGCCAGCTCACACAACAGGGATCCTAGCACAGATACGCAGTATTTT.

This clonotype was recorded a few times. The chain recombines TRBV27 with TRBJ2-2; 8 bases map to TRBD1. The CDR3 totals 17 residues. The trim removed 2 bases at V and 1 base at J, leaving 6 bases unmatched. Germline assignment: CDR1 MNHEY and CDR2 SMNVEV (reference sequence). The CDR3 coding sequence is TGTGCCAGCAGTTTACGCGGACAGGGCCGGAACACCGGGGAGCTGTTTTTT. It encodes CASSLRGQGRNTGELFF.

On this clonotype itself: At one of its ends the junction is not consistent with the germline gene, which may arise from a read error. CDR3 loop: CASSKEGGPGNTIYF. Written as DNA, the CDR3 is TGCGCCAGCAGCAAAGAGGGGGGCCCTGGAAACACCATATATTTT. The rearrangement links TRBV4-3 to TRBJ1-3; D may be TRBD1 (6 bases). The CDR3 totals 15 residues. The germline V gene encodes CDR1 LGHNA and CDR2 YSLEER.